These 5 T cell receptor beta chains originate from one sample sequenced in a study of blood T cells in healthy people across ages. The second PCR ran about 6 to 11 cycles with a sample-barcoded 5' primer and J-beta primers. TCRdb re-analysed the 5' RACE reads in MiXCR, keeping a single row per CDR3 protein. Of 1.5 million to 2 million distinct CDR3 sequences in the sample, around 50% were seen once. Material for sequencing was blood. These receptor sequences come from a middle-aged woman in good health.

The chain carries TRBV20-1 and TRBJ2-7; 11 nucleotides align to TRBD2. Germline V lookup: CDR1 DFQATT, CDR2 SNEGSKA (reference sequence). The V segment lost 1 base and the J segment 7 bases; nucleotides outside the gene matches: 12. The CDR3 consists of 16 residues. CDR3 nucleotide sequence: TGCAGTGCTAGAGCCCAACTAGCGGGGGCTTACAATGAGCAGTACTTC. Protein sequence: CSARAQLAGAYNEQYF.

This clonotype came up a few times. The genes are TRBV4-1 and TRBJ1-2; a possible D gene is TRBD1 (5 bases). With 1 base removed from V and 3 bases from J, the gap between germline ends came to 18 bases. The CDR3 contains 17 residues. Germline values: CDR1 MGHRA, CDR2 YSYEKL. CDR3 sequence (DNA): TGCGCCAGCAGCCAAGCGGGGGGGGGAGCTACTTACTATGGCTACACCTTC. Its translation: CASSQAGGGATYYGYTF.

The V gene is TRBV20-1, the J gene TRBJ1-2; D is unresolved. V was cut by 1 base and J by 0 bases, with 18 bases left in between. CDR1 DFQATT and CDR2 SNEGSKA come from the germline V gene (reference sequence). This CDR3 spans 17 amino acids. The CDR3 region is CSARGPSGTRTNYGYTF. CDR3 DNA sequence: TGCAGTGCTAGAGGACCATCCGGAACGAGGACTAACTATGGCTACACCTTC.

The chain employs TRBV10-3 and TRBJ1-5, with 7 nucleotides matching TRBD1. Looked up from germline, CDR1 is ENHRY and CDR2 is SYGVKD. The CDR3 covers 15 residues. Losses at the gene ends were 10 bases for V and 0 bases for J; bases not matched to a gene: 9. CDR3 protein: CATQTTGDSNQPQHF. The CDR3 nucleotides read TGTGCCACCCAGACTACAGGGGATAGCAATCAGCCCCAGCATTTT.

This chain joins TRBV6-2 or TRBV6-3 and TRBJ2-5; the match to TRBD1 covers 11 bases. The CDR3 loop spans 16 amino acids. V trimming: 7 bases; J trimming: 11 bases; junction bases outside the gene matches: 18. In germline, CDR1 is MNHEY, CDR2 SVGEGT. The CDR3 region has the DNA TGTGCCAGCATTCAACCGGGACAGGGGGAATCCAATGAGCAGTACTTC. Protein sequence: CASIQPGQGESNEQYF.